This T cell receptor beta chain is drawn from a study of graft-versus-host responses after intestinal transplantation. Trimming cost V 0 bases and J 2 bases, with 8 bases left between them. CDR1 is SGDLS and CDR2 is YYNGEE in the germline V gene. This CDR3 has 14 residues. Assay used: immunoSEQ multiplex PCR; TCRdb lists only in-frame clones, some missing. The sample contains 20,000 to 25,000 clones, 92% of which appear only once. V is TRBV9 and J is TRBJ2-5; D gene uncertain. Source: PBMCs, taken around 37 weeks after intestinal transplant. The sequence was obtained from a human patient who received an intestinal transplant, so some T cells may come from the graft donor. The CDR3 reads CASSVAGNQETQYF. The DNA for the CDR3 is TGTGCCAGCAGCGTAGCTGGGAATCAAGAGACCCAGTACTTC.